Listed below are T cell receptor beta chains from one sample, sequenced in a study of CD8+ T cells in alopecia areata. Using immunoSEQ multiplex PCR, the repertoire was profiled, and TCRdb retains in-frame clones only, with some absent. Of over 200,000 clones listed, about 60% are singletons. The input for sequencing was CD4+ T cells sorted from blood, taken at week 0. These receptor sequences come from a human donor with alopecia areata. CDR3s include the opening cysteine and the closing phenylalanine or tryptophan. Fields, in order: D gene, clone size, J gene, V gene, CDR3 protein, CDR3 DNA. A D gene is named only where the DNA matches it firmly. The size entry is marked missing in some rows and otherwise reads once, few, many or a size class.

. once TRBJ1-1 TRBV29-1 CSCRDTNTEAFF TGCAGCTGTCGAGATACGAACACTGAAGCTTTCTTT
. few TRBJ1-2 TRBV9 CASSAGTANYGYTF TGTGCCAGCAGCGCCGGGACGGCTAACTATGGCTACACCTTC
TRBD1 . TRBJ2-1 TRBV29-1 CSVEPPRDRGDEQFF TGCAGCGTTGAACCCCCCCGGGACAGGGGGGATGAGCAGTTCTTC
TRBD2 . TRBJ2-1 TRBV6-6 CASSSRESGRGGEQFF TGTGCCAGCAGTTCCCGGGAAAGCGGGAGGGGGGGTGAGCAGTTCTTC
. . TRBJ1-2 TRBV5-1 CASSLGANYGYTF TGCGCCAGCAGCTTGGGAGCTAACTATGGCTACACCTTC
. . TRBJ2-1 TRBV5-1 CASSSITGGGYNEQFF TGCGCCAGCAGCTCGATTACTGGGGGCGGCTACAATGAGCAGTTCTTC
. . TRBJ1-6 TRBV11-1 CASSSPIQDSPLHF TGTGCCAGCAGCTCACCGATACAGGATTCACCCCTCCACTTT
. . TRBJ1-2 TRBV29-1 CSVELGDRRRNGYTF TGCAGCGTTGAACTGGGTGACAGGAGGCGCAATGGCTACACCTTC
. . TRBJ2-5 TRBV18 CASSLHGGSETQYF TGTGCCAGCTCACTCCACGGGGGCTCAGAGACCCAGTACTTC
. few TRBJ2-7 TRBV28 CASSTWRMLSYEQYF TGTGCCAGCAGCACCTGGAGGATGCTCTCCTACGAGCAGTACTTC
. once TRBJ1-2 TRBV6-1 CASRKVGGAGYTF TGTGCCAGCAGGAAGGTGGGGGGCGCCGGCTACACCTTC
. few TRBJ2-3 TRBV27 CASSLGAVHTDTQYF TGTGCCAGCAGTTTAGGGGCGGTTCACACAGATACGCAGTATTTT
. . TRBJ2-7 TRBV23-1 CARRYSYEQYF TGCGCCAGACGATACTCCTACGAGCAGTACTTC
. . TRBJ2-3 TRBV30 CAWSVGRTQYF TGTGCCTGGAGTGTAGGTCGGACGCAGTATTTT
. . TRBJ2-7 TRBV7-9 CASRPMLGEQYF TGTGCCAGCAGACCCATGTTGGGGGAGCAGTACTTC
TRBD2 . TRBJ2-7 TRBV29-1 CSLLSGSYEQYF TGCAGCCTCCTAAGCGGGAGCTACGAGCAGTACTTC
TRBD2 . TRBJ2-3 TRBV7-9 CASSTRPAGGSDTQYF TGTGCCAGCAGCACCCGGCCCGCGGGAGGGTCTGATACGCAGTATTTT
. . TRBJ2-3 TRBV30 CAWSVRSPPDTQYF TGTGCCTGGAGTGTAAGAAGTCCGCCAGATACGCAGTATTTT
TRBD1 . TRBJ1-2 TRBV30 CAWSVRGQGGYGYTF TGTGCCTGGAGTGTAAGAGGACAGGGCGGCTATGGCTACACCTTC
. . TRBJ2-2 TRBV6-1 CASSEAPGVANTGELFF TGTGCCAGCAGTGAAGCCCCAGGAGTAGCTAACACCGGGGAGCTGTTTTTT
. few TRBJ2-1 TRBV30 CASSGTLNYNEQFF TGTGCCTCCTCCGGGACCCTCAACTACAATGAGCAGTTCTTC
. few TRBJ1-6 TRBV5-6 CASSLTGIDSPLHF TGTGCCAGCAGCTTGACCGGTATCGATTCACCCCTCCACTTT
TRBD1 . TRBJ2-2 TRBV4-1 CASSQRTGVFGGELFF TGCGCCAGCAGCCAACGGACAGGGGTGTTTGGCGGGGAGCTGTTTTTT
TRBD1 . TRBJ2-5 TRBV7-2 CASSPNTGTEETQYF TGTGCCAGCAGCCCGAACACCGGGACAGAAGAGACCCAGTACTTC
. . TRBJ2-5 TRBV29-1 CSVGWGRSETQYF TGCAGCGTTGGTTGGGGGCGGTCGGAGACCCAGTACTTC
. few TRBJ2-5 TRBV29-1 CSVFVLGRTQYF TGCAGCGTTTTTGTCCTAGGTCGGACCCAGTACTTC
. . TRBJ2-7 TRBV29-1 CSVGQTPGYEQYF TGCAGCGTTGGTCAAACTCCCGGCTACGAGCAGTACTTC
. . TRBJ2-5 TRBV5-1 CASSPGLLQETQYF TGCGCCAGCAGCCCGGGACTTCTACAAGAGACCCAGTACTTC
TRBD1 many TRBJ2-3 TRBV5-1 CASSWGQGTDTQYF TGCGCCAGCAGCTGGGGACAGGGCACAGATACGCAGTATTTT
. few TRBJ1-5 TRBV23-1 CASSQSGEGPQHF TGCGCCAGCAGTCAATCAGGGGAGGGGCCCCAGCATTTT
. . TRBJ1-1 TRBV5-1 CASSLGPMNTEAFF TGCGCCAGCAGCTTGGGACCCATGAACACTGAAGCTTTCTTT
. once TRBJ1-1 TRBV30 CAWSPGTGAYYMNTEAFF TGTGCCTGGAGTCCTGGCACGGGGGCCTACTATATGAACACTGAAGCTTTCTTT
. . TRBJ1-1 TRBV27 CASRENGRWVF TGTGCCAGCAGAGAGAACGGGAGGTGGGTCTTT
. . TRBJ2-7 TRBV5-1 CASSFLTGSSYEQYF TGCGCCAGCAGCTTTTTGACGGGGAGCTCCTACGAGCAGTACTTC
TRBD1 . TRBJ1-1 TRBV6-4 CASSDSRTGKAFF TGTGCCAGCAGTGACTCGCGGACAGGGAAAGCTTTCTTT
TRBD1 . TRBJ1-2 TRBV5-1 CASSFNYLQGQNYGYTF TGCGCCAGCAGCTTCAATTATTTACAGGGGCAAAACTATGGCTACACCTTC
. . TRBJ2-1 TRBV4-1 CASSQDLIPSDPEQFF TGCGCCAGCAGCCAAGATTTGATCCCTAGCGATCCTGAGCAGTTCTTC
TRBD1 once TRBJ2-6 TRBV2 CASSRQGRSGANVLTF TGTGCCAGCTCCCGACAGGGACGCTCTGGGGCCAACGTCCTGACTTTC
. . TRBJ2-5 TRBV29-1 CSVDQRHGETQYF TGCAGCGTTGACCAGAGACACGGGGAGACCCAGTACTTC
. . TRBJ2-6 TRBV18 CASLALSGANVLTF TGTGCCAGCTTGGCCCTCTCTGGGGCCAACGTCCTGACTTTC
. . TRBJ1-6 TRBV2 CASSSSGRGGNSPLHF TGTGCCAGCAGTTCTAGTGGCAGGGGCGGCAATTCACCCCTCCACTTT
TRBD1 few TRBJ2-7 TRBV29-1 CSVEFGTAGDEQYF TGCAGCGTTGAGTTCGGGACAGCTGGCGACGAGCAGTACTTC
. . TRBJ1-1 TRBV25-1 CASSPKGNTEAFF TGTGCCAGCAGTCCAAAGGGGAACACTGAAGCTTTCTTT
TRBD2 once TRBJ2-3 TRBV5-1 CASSFTSGGSTDTQYF TGCGCCAGCAGCTTTACTAGCGGGGGGTCCACAGATACGCAGTATTTT
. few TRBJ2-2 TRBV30 CAWKVPRTGELFF TGTGCCTGGAAGGTCCCCCGCACCGGGGAGCTGTTTTTT
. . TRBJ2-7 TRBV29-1 CSVAGEYVQYF TGCAGCGTTGCAGGGGAGTACGTGCAGTACTTC
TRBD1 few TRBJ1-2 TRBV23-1 CASSRRDSVYGYTF TGCGCCAGCAGTCGCAGGGACAGCGTATATGGCTACACCTTC
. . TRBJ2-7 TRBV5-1 CASSILGGLSYEQYF TGCGCCAGCAGCATCCTCGGAGGGCTCTCCTACGAGCAGTACTTC
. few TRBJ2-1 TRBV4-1 CASSRYGGNEQFF TGCGCCAGCAGCCGGTATGGTGGGAATGAGCAGTTCTTC
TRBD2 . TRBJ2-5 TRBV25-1 CASSGTSGGWETQYF TGTGCCAGCAGTGGGACTAGCGGGGGGTGGGAGACCCAGTACTTC
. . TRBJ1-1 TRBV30 CAWGDTTEAFF TGTGCCTGGGGGGACACCACTGAAGCTTTCTTT
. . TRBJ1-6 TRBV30 CAWSDGGDSPLHF TGTGCCTGGAGTGATGGCGGGGATTCACCCCTCCACTTT
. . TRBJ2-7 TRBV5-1 CASSFQWPQGPAYEQYF TGCGCCAGCAGCTTCCAGTGGCCCCAGGGGCCCGCCTACGAGCAGTACTTC